The clone carrying this T cell receptor (beta chain) has a handful of counts. The sample is drawn from a study of patients and donors after allogeneic stem cell transplantation. Germline V lookup: CDR1 MDHEN, CDR2 SYDVKM. The germline V and J ends were trimmed by 2 bases and 0 bases, with 8 bases remaining between them. This CDR3 comprises 15 residues. TCRdb reprocessed the RT-PCR reads with MiXCR, giving one entry per CDR3 protein. Of over 200,000 distinct CDR3 sequences in the sample, more than 35% were seen once. The chain links TRBV28 to TRBJ1-5, with TRBD1 as a possible D gene (6 bases). This receptor was obtained from a human donor who was either an allogeneic HSCT recipient or a stem cell or donor lymphocyte infusion donor (not recorded which). It is not recorded whose cells these are; they may come from a transplant donor. Sample: blood, either unsorted or a sorted T cell fraction (not recorded which). CDR3 protein: CASSLRGNSNQPQHF. For the CDR3, the DNA is TGTGCCAGCAGTTTAAGGGGGAATAGCAATCAGCCCCAGCATTTT.